Sequencing of this TCR beta chain was carried out in a study of T cell responses to AZD1222 COVID-19 vaccine. Study-wide findings and caveats: Females outnumbered males among donors, who were mostly white British; clonal diversity was possibly underestimated. Only a handful of AZD1222 recipients were seropositive at baseline. Repertoires were collected only later (after the peak T cell response had occurred).

Germline V gene sequence: CDR1 PRHDT, CDR2 FYEKMQ (reference sequence). The J segment lost 7 bases and the V segment lost 3 bases, leaving 5 bases of the junction unmatched. The CDR3 spans 15 residues. TCRdb keeps only in-frame clones here, not all; method: immunoSEQ multiplex PCR. The data hold tens of thousands of clones, with around 89% observed a single time. With regard to this clone: Its antigen remains unknown.

Sequenced here: peripheral blood, sampled on day 0 of AZD1222 vaccination. The sequence was collected from an adult in good health. V usage is TRBV13 and J usage is TRBJ1-6, with 8 bases aligning to TRBD1. The CDR3 spells CASSFRDRLNSPLHF. The CDR3 DNA sequence: TGTGCCAGCAGCTTTCGGGACAGGTTGAATTCACCCCTCCACTTT.